This T cell receptor beta chain was retrieved from a study of T-cell memory formation after mild COVID-19. Germline-derived CDR1 and CDR2 are KGHDR and SFDVKD. There are 14 residues in the CDR3. V lost 0 bases to trimming and J lost 8 bases, with 10 bases between them. Notes on the study in general: CD4+ bias marked clones expanding day 15 to 37, unlike balanced contracting clones.

TCRdb re-analysed the 5' RACE reads in MiXCR, keeping a single row per CDR3 protein. The data contain roughly 240,000 distinct CDR3 sequences, 15% to 19% of them seen just once; the ten biggest clones take up 2.1%. With respect to this clonotype: What it recognizes is unknown.

The source material was PBMCs or a T cell subset sorted from them (not recorded which). The sequence was collected from an adult woman who had mild COVID-19 (a few samples of this study predate the infection). Cell type and time point are not known. This chain connects TRBV24-1 to TRBJ2-4, with D unresolved. The chain's CDR3 is CATSDLRDRDIQYF. The CDR3 DNA is TGTGCCACCAGTGATTTGCGAGATCGGGACATTCAGTACTTC.